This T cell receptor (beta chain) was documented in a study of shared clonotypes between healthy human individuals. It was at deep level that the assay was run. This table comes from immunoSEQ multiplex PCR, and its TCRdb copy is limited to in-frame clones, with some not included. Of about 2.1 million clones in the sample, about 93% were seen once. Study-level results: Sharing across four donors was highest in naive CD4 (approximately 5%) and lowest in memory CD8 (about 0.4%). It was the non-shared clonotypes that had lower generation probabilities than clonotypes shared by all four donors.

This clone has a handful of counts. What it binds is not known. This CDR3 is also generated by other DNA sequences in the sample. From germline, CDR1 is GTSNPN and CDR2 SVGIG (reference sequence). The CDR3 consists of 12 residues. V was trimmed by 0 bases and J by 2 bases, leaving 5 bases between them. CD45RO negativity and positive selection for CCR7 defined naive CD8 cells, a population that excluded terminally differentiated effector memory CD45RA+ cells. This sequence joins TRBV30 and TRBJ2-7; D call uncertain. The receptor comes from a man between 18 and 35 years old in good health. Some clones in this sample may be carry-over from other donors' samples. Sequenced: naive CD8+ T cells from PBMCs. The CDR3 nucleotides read TGTGCCTGGAGTGTAGGGACCTACGAGCAGTACTTC. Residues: CAWSVGTYEQYF.